These T cell receptor beta chains were read from a single sample in a study of identical twins. From the 5' RACE reads, TCRdb called clonotypes with MiXCR, one entry per CDR3 protein. The repertoire consists of 300,000 to 400,000 distinct CDR3 sequences, with about 10% occurring once and the leading ten covering 8% to 10%. The source material was naive T cells sorted from blood. These receptors originate from a woman between 45 and 65 years old in good health. The CDR3 runs from the conserved cysteine through the conserved F or W. Fields, in order: D gene, CDR3 length, clone size, J gene, V gene, CDR3 protein, CDR3 DNA. The D gene is left open where the match is weak. Clone size is not always given. Where it is, it says once, few, many or a class for expanded clones.

d_gene: TRBD1
len: 15
abundance: few
j_gene: TRBJ2-3
v_gene: TRBV14
CDR3aa: CASSQTGGVADTQYF
CDR3nt: TGTGCCAGCAGCCAGACAGGGGGTGTCGCAGATACGCAGTATTTT

d_gene: .
len: 16
abundance: many
j_gene: TRBJ1-1
v_gene: TRBV7-9
CDR3aa: CASSLPPTGVITEAFF
CDR3nt: TGTGCCAGCAGCCTCCCCCCCACGGGGGTGATTACTGAAGCTTTCTTT

d_gene: .
len: 16
abundance: many
j_gene: TRBJ1-5
v_gene: TRBV12-3/TRBV12-4
CDR3aa: CASSLDPPSGDQPQHF
CDR3nt: TGTGCCAGCAGTCTTGACCCGCCTTCAGGGGACCAGCCCCAGCATTTT

d_gene: TRBD2
len: 15
abundance: few
j_gene: TRBJ2-5
v_gene: TRBV2
CDR3aa: CASSDGTRYQETQYF
CDR3nt: TGTGCCAGCAGTGATGGGACTAGATACCAAGAGACCCAGTACTTC

d_gene: TRBD1
len: 16
abundance: few
j_gene: TRBJ2-5
v_gene: TRBV4-1
CDR3aa: CASSQERTGAQETQYF
CDR3nt: TGCGCCAGCAGCCAAGAGAGGACAGGGGCACAAGAGACCCAGTACTTC

d_gene: .
len: 14
abundance: many
j_gene: TRBJ1-4
v_gene: TRBV4-2
CDR3aa: CASSQGETNEKLFF
CDR3nt: TGTGCCAGCAGCCAAGGGGAAACTAATGAAAAACTGTTTTTT

d_gene: .
len: 18
abundance: few
j_gene: TRBJ2-7
v_gene: TRBV7-9
CDR3aa: CASSFRDKRARSSYEQYF
CDR3nt: TGTGCCAGCAGCTTCCGGGACAAGCGCGCTAGGTCCTCCTACGAGCAGTACTTC

d_gene: .
len: 15
abundance: many
j_gene: TRBJ2-6
v_gene: TRBV7-9
CDR3aa: CASSFVPSGANVLTF
CDR3nt: TGTGCCAGCAGCTTTGTACCTTCTGGGGCCAACGTCCTGACTTTC

d_gene: .
len: 12
abundance: many
j_gene: TRBJ1-1
v_gene: TRBV20-1
CDR3aa: CSARGAPFEAFF
CDR3nt: TGCAGTGCTAGAGGGGCCCCGTTTGAAGCTTTCTTT

d_gene: .
len: 15
abundance: many
j_gene: TRBJ1-4
v_gene: TRBV7-6
CDR3aa: CASSTRPAPEEKLFF
CDR3nt: TGTGCCAGCAGCACTCGACCCGCACCCGAGGAAAAACTGTTTTTT

d_gene: TRBD1
len: 14
abundance: .
j_gene: TRBJ2-7
v_gene: TRBV4-1
CDR3aa: CASSQGDRGHEQYF
CDR3nt: TGCGCCAGCAGCCAAGGGGACAGGGGACACGAGCAGTACTTC

d_gene: TRBD1
len: 14
abundance: .
j_gene: TRBJ2-3
v_gene: TRBV29-1
CDR3aa: CSLSDRAGTDTQYF
CDR3nt: TGCAGCCTTAGCGACAGGGCAGGCACAGATACGCAGTATTTT

d_gene: .
len: 14
abundance: few
j_gene: TRBJ2-2
v_gene: TRBV7-9
CDR3aa: CASSQKSDTGELFF
CDR3nt: TGTGCCAGCAGCCAAAAGTCGGACACCGGGGAGCTGTTTTTT

d_gene: TRBD1
len: 14
abundance: many
j_gene: TRBJ2-1
v_gene: TRBV29-1
CDR3aa: CSVEGQGVPQEQFF
CDR3nt: TGCAGCGTTGAAGGCCAGGGGGTACCACAGGAGCAGTTCTTC

d_gene: .
len: 16
abundance: .
j_gene: TRBJ2-2
v_gene: TRBV4-2
CDR3aa: CASSRILGSNTGELFF
CDR3nt: TGTGCCAGCAGCCGCATACTAGGATCGAACACCGGGGAGCTGTTTTTT

d_gene: .
len: 16
abundance: many
j_gene: TRBJ1-3
v_gene: TRBV13
CDR3aa: CASSASGGANGNTIYF
CDR3nt: TGTGCCAGCAGCGCTTCGGGAGGGGCTAATGGAAACACCATATATTTT

d_gene: .
len: 13
abundance: .
j_gene: TRBJ1-1
v_gene: TRBV7-9
CDR3aa: CASSLEVPPRAFF
CDR3nt: TGTGCCAGCAGCTTAGAAGTGCCCCCACGAGCTTTCTTT

d_gene: .
len: 16
abundance: many
j_gene: TRBJ1-5
v_gene: TRBV3-1
CDR3aa: CASSQGTGLGSQPQHF
CDR3nt: TGTGCCAGCAGCCAAGGAACAGGGTTGGGGTCGCAGCCCCAGCATTTT

d_gene: .
len: 14
abundance: many
j_gene: TRBJ2-2
v_gene: TRBV20-1
CDR3aa: CSARDFQNTGELFF
CDR3nt: TGCAGTGCTAGGGACTTTCAGAACACCGGGGAGCTGTTTTTT

d_gene: TRBD2
len: 15
abundance: many
j_gene: TRBJ2-1
v_gene: TRBV7-2
CDR3aa: CASSPTSGTYNEQFF
CDR3nt: TGTGCCAGCAGCCCGACTAGCGGGACCTACAATGAGCAGTTCTTC

d_gene: .
len: 15
abundance: few
j_gene: TRBJ2-7
v_gene: TRBV12-3/TRBV12-4
CDR3aa: CASSLMDRGYAEQYF
CDR3nt: TGTGCCAGCAGTTTAATGGACAGAGGTTACGCCGAGCAGTACTTC

d_gene: .
len: 13
abundance: few
j_gene: TRBJ1-1
v_gene: TRBV16
CDR3aa: CASSLDRGPEAFF
CDR3nt: TGTGCCAGCAGCTTAGACAGAGGCCCTGAAGCTTTCTTT

d_gene: .
len: 14
abundance: many
j_gene: TRBJ2-1
v_gene: TRBV6-6
CDR3aa: CASLPGTLYGEQFF
CDR3nt: TGTGCCAGCCTCCCCGGGACTCTTTACGGGGAGCAGTTCTTC

d_gene: .
len: 14
abundance: few
j_gene: TRBJ2-7
v_gene: TRBV7-9
CDR3aa: CASSQGTARDEQYF
CDR3nt: TGTGCCAGCAGCCAGGGGACGGCTAGGGACGAGCAGTACTTC

d_gene: .
len: 15
abundance: many
j_gene: TRBJ1-1
v_gene: TRBV5-6
CDR3aa: CASSADRTLNTEAFF
CDR3nt: TGTGCCAGCAGCGCGGACAGAACTCTAAACACTGAAGCTTTCTTT

d_gene: TRBD1
len: 15
abundance: .
j_gene: TRBJ2-3
v_gene: TRBV9
CDR3aa: CASSHRQGSRDTQYF
CDR3nt: TGTGCCAGCAGCCATCGACAGGGGAGTAGAGATACGCAGTATTTT

d_gene: .
len: 15
abundance: .
j_gene: TRBJ1-1
v_gene: TRBV15
CDR3aa: CATSGSSKRDTEAFF
CDR3nt: TGTGCCACCAGCGGCTCCTCAAAGCGGGACACTGAAGCTTTCTTT

d_gene: .
len: 13
abundance: few
j_gene: TRBJ2-1
v_gene: TRBV15
CDR3aa: CATSRRRVYEQFF
CDR3nt: TGTGCCACCAGCAGGCGCAGGGTCTATGAGCAGTTCTTC

d_gene: .
len: 15
abundance: many
j_gene: TRBJ2-1
v_gene: TRBV24-1
CDR3aa: CATSDASRGYNEQFF
CDR3nt: TGTGCCACCAGTGATGCCTCCCGGGGCTATAATGAGCAGTTCTTC

d_gene: .
len: 15
abundance: .
j_gene: TRBJ2-5
v_gene: TRBV27
CDR3aa: CASSSVWRELETQYF
CDR3nt: TGTGCCAGCAGTTCAGTTTGGCGGGAACTGGAGACCCAGTACTTC

d_gene: TRBD1
len: 14
abundance: many
j_gene: TRBJ2-7
v_gene: TRBV5-1
CDR3aa: CASSLDGQGYEQYF
CDR3nt: TGCGCCAGCAGCTTGGACGGACAGGGATACGAGCAGTACTTC

d_gene: TRBD1
len: 14
abundance: few
j_gene: TRBJ2-1
v_gene: TRBV5-1
CDR3aa: CASSLGQGYAEQFF
CDR3nt: TGCGCCAGCAGCTTGGGACAGGGTTACGCTGAGCAGTTCTTC

d_gene: .
len: 15
abundance: few
j_gene: TRBJ2-4
v_gene: TRBV4-1
CDR3aa: CASSQGHAGDGIQYF
CDR3nt: TGCGCCAGCAGCCAGGGACACGCCGGTGATGGCATTCAGTACTTC

d_gene: .
len: 16
abundance: few
j_gene: TRBJ2-1
v_gene: TRBV18
CDR3aa: CASSPQLASSYNEQFF
CDR3nt: TGTGCCAGCTCACCACAGCTAGCGAGCTCCTACAATGAGCAGTTCTTC

d_gene: .
len: 12
abundance: many
j_gene: TRBJ1-2
v_gene: TRBV12-3/TRBV12-4
CDR3aa: CASRAGLYGYTF
CDR3nt: TGTGCCAGCAGGGCGGGCCTCTATGGCTACACCTTC

d_gene: TRBD1
len: 15
abundance: .
j_gene: TRBJ1-2
v_gene: TRBV19
CDR3aa: CASSPRTGGNYGYTF
CDR3nt: TGTGCCAGTAGTCCTCGGACAGGGGGGAACTATGGCTACACCTTC

d_gene: TRBD2
len: 15
abundance: .
j_gene: TRBJ2-7
v_gene: TRBV6-2/TRBV6-3
CDR3aa: CASGRTSGIVYEQYF
CDR3nt: TGTGCCAGCGGCCGCACTAGCGGGATCGTATACGAGCAGTACTTC

d_gene: TRBD2
len: 14
abundance: .
j_gene: TRBJ2-1
v_gene: TRBV29-1
CDR3aa: CSALSGSWGDEQFF
CDR3nt: TGCAGCGCCCTTAGCGGGAGCTGGGGTGATGAGCAGTTCTTC

d_gene: .
len: 14
abundance: many
j_gene: TRBJ2-1
v_gene: TRBV5-6
CDR3aa: CASSLTFPYNEQFF
CDR3nt: TGTGCCAGCAGCTTAACCTTCCCCTACAATGAGCAGTTCTTC

d_gene: .
len: 11
abundance: many
j_gene: TRBJ2-1
v_gene: TRBV5-1
CDR3aa: CASSLDHEQFF
CDR3nt: TGCGCCAGCAGCTTGGATCATGAGCAGTTCTTC

d_gene: .
len: 13
abundance: few
j_gene: TRBJ1-2
v_gene: TRBV7-8
CDR3aa: CASSERRGGGYTF
CDR3nt: TGTGCCAGCAGCGAACGCAGGGGCGGCGGCTACACCTTC

d_gene: TRBD1
len: 15
abundance: few
j_gene: TRBJ2-2
v_gene: TRBV24-1
CDR3aa: CATAGTGEPNGELFF
CDR3nt: TGTGCCACCGCTGGGACAGGGGAACCCAACGGGGAGCTGTTTTTT

d_gene: .
len: 15
abundance: few
j_gene: TRBJ2-5
v_gene: TRBV19
CDR3aa: CASSIQGVTGETQYF
CDR3nt: TGTGCCAGTAGTATCCAGGGAGTCACAGGAGAGACCCAGTACTTC

d_gene: TRBD2
len: 19
abundance: few
j_gene: TRBJ2-7
v_gene: TRBV29-1
CDR3aa: CSVTLPDKTSGTIIYEQYF
CDR3nt: TGCAGCGTTACTCTTCCGGACAAGACCTCCGGGACTATCATTTACGAGCAGTACTTC

d_gene: .
len: 16
abundance: many
j_gene: TRBJ2-3
v_gene: TRBV7-2
CDR3aa: CASSPRGRTRTDTQYF
CDR3nt: TGTGCCAGCAGCCCCCGGGGAAGGACCCGCACAGATACGCAGTATTTT

d_gene: .
len: 13
abundance: many
j_gene: TRBJ2-7
v_gene: TRBV5-6
CDR3aa: CASSSLRRGEQYF
CDR3nt: TGTGCCAGCAGCTCCCTAAGGAGGGGGGAGCAGTACTTC